This is a list of T cell receptor beta chains from one sample in a study of read filtering for tumor transcriptome and immune sequencing. TCRdb ran MiXCR on the reads and lists one entry per CDR3 protein. The data contain tens of thousands of distinct CDR3 sequences, around 20% of them singletons. Sequenced sample: a population of CD138-negative cells sorted from bone marrow. These receptors came from a donor at least 40 years old with multiple myeloma. Both conserved end residues are part of each CDR3. A D gene is named only where the DNA matches it firmly. Size is stated for part of the rows, as once, few or many counts, or as a class when the clone is expanded.

v_gene	abundance	d_gene	j_gene	CDR3nt	CDR3aa
TRBV29-1	NA	TRBD1	TRBJ2-5	TGCAGCGTTGAACCCGCGGACAGGAATCAAGAGACCCAGTACTTC	CSVEPADRNQETQYF
TRBV28	many	TRBD2	TRBJ2-7	TGTGCCAGCAGCGCTCCTACAGGGGGGTCCGCGACTAGCGGGACCTTCTACGAGCAGTACTTC	CASSAPTGGSATSGTFYEQYF
TRBV19	NA	TRBD2	TRBJ2-5	TGTGCCAGTGGTCGAGGACTAGCGGGGTACTCCCAAGAGACCCAGTACTTC	CASGRGLAGYSQETQYF
TRBV5-4	few	TRBD1	TRBJ2-7	TGTGCCAGCAGCTGGACAGGGGGACTTCACGAGCAGTACTTC	CASSWTGGLHEQYF
TRBV5-1	many	TRBD2	TRBJ2-7	TGCGCCAGCAGCTTGGTTCCCTTACTAGCGGGAGGGCGTTCTTCCGGGCAGTACTTC	CASSLVPLLAGGRSSGQYF
TRBV3-1	many	NA	TRBJ1-1	TGTGCCAGCAGCCACTCCGGGGAGGGACTGAACACTGAAGCTTTCTTT	CASSHSGEGLNTEAFF
TRBV11-2	many	TRBD2	TRBJ2-2	TGTGCCAGCAGCATAAGAGGGGCCTCGGGCGGGGGTAACGGGGAGCTGTTTTTT	CASSIRGASGGGNGELFF
TRBV3-1	many	TRBD2	TRBJ2-1	TGTGCCAGCAGCCAATCGGAACGGGAGGCCAATGAGCAGTTCTTC	CASSQSEREANEQFF
TRBV29-1	medium-sized	NA	TRBJ2-7	TGCAGCTCACGAGGGACCGAGCAGTACTTC	CSSRGTEQYF
TRBV2	medium-sized	TRBD2	TRBJ2-1	TGTGCCAGCAGTGTCGGTCTAGCGGGGGGGAATGAGCAGTTCTTC	CASSVGLAGGNEQFF
TRBV7-2	medium-sized	NA	TRBJ2-1	TGTGCCAGCAGCTCATACAGGGATGATGAGCAGTTCTTC	CASSSYRDDEQFF
TRBV7-8	few	NA	TRBJ1-5	TGTGCCAGCAGCCCTATCGTCATGGCGGACCAGCCCCAGCATTTT	CASSPIVMADQPQHF
TRBV7-2	many	TRBD1	TRBJ2-5	TGTGCCAGCAGCGTACAGGGGCACCAAGAGACCCAGTACTTC	CASSVQGHQETQYF
TRBV5-1	many	TRBD2	TRBJ2-1	TGCGCCAGCAGCTGGAGACTAGCGGGGGGGTTTAATGAGCAGTTCTTC	CASSWRLAGGFNEQFF
TRBV6-1	few	NA	TRBJ1-1	TGTGCCAGCAGTGAATCTGAGGGGCTGTACACTGAAGCTTTCTTT	CASSESEGLYTEAFF
TRBV5-6	few	NA	TRBJ2-3	TGTGCCAGCAGCTTGCGGCTATCGGGGCCGGATACGCAGTATTTT	CASSLRLSGPDTQYF
TRBV20-1	many	NA	TRBJ2-3	TGCAGTGCTAGGGGGGAGTTTGCAGATACGCAGTATTTT	CSARGEFADTQYF
TRBV28	NA	NA	TRBJ2-7	TGTGCCATAGTGGGCGAAACCTACGAGCAGTACTTC	CAIVGETYEQYF
TRBV20-1	many	TRBD1	TRBJ2-2	TGCAGTGCCAGAAGGACGGACAGGGGGCTGACCGGGGAGCTGTTTTTT	CSARRTDRGLTGELFF
TRBV5-5	few	NA	TRBJ2-7	TGTGCCAGCAGCTTGGATGCAGGGATGGACGAGCAGTACTTC	CASSLDAGMDEQYF
TRBV9	few	NA	TRBJ1-1	TGTGCCAGCAAAGGGAGGACACCAAACACTGAAGCTTTCTTT	CASKGRTPNTEAFF
TRBV20-1	NA	NA	TRBJ1-5	TGCAGTGCTAGAGCTCCTGGCAATCAGCCCCAGCATTTT	CSARAPGNQPQHF